This T cell receptor (beta chain) was recorded in a study of CD8+ T cells in alopecia areata. Points on this clone: Other DNA sequences in this specimen translate into the identical CDR3.

As to treatment: oral pan-JAK inhibitor, 5-10 mg twice daily. Looked up from germline, CDR1 is GTSNPN and CDR2 is SVGIG (reference sequence). The CDR3 consists of 10 residues. With 5 bases removed from V and 6 bases from J, the gap between germline ends came to 6 bases. Following RNA extraction, reverse transcription yielded cDNA that acted as the sequencing template. Some clones are missing from TCRdb's copy, which holds only in-frame ones; the method was immunoSEQ multiplex PCR. The repertoire has 250,000 to 350,000 clones, 60% of them found once; the top ten carry more than 0.85%. The sequences come from CD4+ T cells sorted from blood, collected between weeks 51 and 54, from a patient treated with tofacitinib. The receptor was isolated from a human donor with alopecia areata. This chain joins TRBV30 and TRBJ2-3; D may be TRBD2 (5 bases). For the CDR3, the DNA is TGTGCCTGGGGCGGGGATACGCAGTATTTT. This sequence encodes CAWGGDTQYF.